The 5 T cell receptor beta chains below all came from one sample that was sequenced in a study of blood T cells in healthy people across ages. Then a second PCR, running roughly 7 to 11 cycles, was carried out with a sample-barcoded 5' primer and a J-beta primer mix. MiXCR was run by TCRdb on the 5' RACE reads, yielding one entry per CDR3 protein. The sample has approximately 1,000,000 distinct CDR3 sequences, around two fifths seen once; the top ten hold about an eighth. Material: blood. The origin of the receptors is a man aged 18-30 years in good health.

This clonotype was seen more than once but under ten times. V and J are TRBV18 and TRBJ2-4; D is undetermined. The assigned J gene may be wrong: the sequence end matches TRBJ2-5 better. The CDR3 loop spans 14 amino acids. CDR1 is KGHSH, CDR2 LQKENI, per germline. CDR3 loop: CASSPAPAMETQYF. CDR3 nucleotide sequence: TGTGCCAGCTCACCAGCCCCTGCAATGGAGACCCAGTACTTC.

This clonotype was found a few times. V is TRBV6-5 and J is TRBJ1-5; D remains ambiguous. Germline V gene sequence: CDR1 MNHEY, CDR2 SVGAGI. This CDR3 region has 14 residues. V was clipped by 9 bases and J by 4 bases, with 16 bases between them. CDR3 bases: TGTGCCAGTAGCTCGGGGATAGCGAATCAGCCCCAGCATTTT. Encoded protein: CASSSGIANQPQHF.

The chain employs TRBV7-9 and TRBJ2-3; possible D gene TRBD1, 5 bases. V lost 2 bases to trimming and J lost 3 bases, with 12 bases between them. Per germline, CDR1 SEHNR and CDR2 FQNEAQ (reference sequence). CDR3 length: 15 amino acids. In nucleotides, the CDR3 is TGTGCCAGCAGCTTAAGCCAGGGTAAAACAGATACGCAGTATTTT. It translates to CASSLSQGKTDTQYF.

V and J are TRBV2 and TRBJ2-1; 8 bases agree with TRBD2. Germline assignment: CDR1 SNHLY and CDR2 FYNNEI. The CDR3 length is 15 residues. Trimming cost V 1 base and J 3 bases; bases outside gene matches: 2. The CDR3 DNA sequence: TGTGCCAGCAGTGAAGTTGGGACTAGCTACAATGAGCAGTTCTTC. This encodes CASSEVGTSYNEQFF. Looking up the rest from reference TRBV2 and TRBJ2-1 gives the full variable domain: EPEVTQTPSHQVTQMGQEVILRCVPISNHLYFYWYRQILGQKVEFLVSFYNNEISEKSEIFDDQFSVERPDGSNFTLKIRSTKLEDSAMYFCASSEVGTSYNEQFFGPGTRLTVL.

V and J are TRBV20-1 and TRBJ2-5, with D tentatively TRBD1 or TRBD2 (5 bases each). The CDR3 loop spans 14 amino acids. The germline V gene encodes CDR1 DFQATT and CDR2 SNEGSKA (reference sequence). The V gene lost 3 bases and the J gene lost 1 base, with 12 bases spanning the gap. Here the CDR3 DNA reads TGCAGTGCTAGGGCTTTCGGGACCCAAGAGACCCAGTACTTC. Amino acid sequence: CSARAFGTQETQYF.